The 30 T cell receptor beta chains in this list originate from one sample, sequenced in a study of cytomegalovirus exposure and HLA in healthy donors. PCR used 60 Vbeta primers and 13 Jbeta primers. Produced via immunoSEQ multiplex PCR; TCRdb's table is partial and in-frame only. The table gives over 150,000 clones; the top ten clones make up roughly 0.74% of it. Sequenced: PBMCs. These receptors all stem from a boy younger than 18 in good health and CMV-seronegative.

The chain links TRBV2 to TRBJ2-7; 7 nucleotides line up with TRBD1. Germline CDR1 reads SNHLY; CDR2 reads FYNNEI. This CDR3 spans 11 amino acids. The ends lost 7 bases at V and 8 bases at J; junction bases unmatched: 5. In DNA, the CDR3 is TGTGCCAGCACCCAGGGGGTGCAGCAGTACTTC. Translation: CASTQGVQQYF. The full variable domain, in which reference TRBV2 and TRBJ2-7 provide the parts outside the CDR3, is EPEVTQTPSHQVTQMGQEVILRCVPISNHLYFYWYRQILGQKVEFLVSFYNNEISEKSEIFDDQFSVERPDGSNFTLKIRSTKLEDSAMYFCASTQGVQQYFGPGTRLTVT.

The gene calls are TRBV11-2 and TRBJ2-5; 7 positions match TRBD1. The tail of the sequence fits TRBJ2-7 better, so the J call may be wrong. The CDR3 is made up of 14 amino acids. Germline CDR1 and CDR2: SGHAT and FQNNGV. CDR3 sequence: CASSLVYRGDEQYF. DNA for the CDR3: TGTGCCAGCAGCTTAGTTTACAGGGGTGACGAGCAGTACTTC.

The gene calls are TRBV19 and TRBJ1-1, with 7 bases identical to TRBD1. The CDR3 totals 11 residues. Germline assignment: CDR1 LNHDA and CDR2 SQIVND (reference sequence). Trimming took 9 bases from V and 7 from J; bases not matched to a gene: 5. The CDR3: CASQRQGEAFF. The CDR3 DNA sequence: TGTGCCAGCCAGAGACAGGGTGAAGCTTTCTTT.

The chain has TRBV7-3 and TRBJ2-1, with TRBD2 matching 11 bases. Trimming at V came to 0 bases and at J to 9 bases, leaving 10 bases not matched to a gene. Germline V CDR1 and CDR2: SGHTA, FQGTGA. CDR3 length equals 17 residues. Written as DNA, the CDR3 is TGTGCCAGCAGCTTAACCCCCGGGCTAGCGGGGGGTGGTGAGCAGTTCTTC. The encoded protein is CASSLTPGLAGGGEQFF.

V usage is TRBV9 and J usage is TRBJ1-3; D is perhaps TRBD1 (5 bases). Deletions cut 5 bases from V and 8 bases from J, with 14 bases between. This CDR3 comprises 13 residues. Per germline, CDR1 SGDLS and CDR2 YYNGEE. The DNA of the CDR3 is TGTGCCAGCAGTTTTGGGACTAAAGACACCATATATTTT. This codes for CASSFGTKDTIYF.

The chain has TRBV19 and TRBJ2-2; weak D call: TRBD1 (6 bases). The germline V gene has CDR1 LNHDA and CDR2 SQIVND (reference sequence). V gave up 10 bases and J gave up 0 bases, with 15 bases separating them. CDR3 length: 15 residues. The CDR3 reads CATKWGPSNTGELFF. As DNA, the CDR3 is TGTGCCACCAAGTGGGGGCCATCGAACACCGGGGAGCTGTTTTTT.

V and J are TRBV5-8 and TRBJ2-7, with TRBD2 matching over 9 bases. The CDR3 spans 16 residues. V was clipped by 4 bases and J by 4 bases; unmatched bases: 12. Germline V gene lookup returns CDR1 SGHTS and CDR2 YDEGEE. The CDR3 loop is CASSVNGWLAGYEQYF. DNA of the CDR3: TGTGCCAGCAGCGTAAACGGGTGGCTAGCGGGGTACGAGCAGTACTTC.

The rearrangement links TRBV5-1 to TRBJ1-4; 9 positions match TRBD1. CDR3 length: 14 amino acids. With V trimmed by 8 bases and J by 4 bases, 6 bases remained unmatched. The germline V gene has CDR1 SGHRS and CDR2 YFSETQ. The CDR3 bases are TGCGCCAGTCAGAAGACAGGGGGTAATGAAAAACTGTTTTTT. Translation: CASQKTGGNEKLFF. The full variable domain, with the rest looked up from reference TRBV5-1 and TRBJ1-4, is KAGVTQTPRYLIKTRGQQVTLSCSPISGHRSVSWYQQTPGQGLQFLFEYFSETQRNKGNFPGRFSGRQFSNSRSEMNVSTLELGDSALYLCASQKTGGNEKLFFGSGTQLSVL.

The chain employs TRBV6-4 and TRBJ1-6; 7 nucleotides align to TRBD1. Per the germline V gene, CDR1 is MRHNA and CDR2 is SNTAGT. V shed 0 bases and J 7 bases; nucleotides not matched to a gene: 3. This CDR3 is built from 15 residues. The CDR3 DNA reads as TGTGCCAGCAGTGACTCACGCAGGGGGAATTCACCCCTCCACTTT. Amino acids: CASSDSRRGNSPLHF.

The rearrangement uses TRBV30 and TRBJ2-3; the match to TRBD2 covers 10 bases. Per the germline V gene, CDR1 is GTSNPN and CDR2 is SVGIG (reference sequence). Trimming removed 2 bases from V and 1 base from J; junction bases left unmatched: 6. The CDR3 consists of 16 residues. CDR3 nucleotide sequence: TGTGCCTGGAGTTTCTCTCTAGCGGGGGGCACAGATACGCAGTATTTT. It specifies CAWSFSLAGGTDTQYF.

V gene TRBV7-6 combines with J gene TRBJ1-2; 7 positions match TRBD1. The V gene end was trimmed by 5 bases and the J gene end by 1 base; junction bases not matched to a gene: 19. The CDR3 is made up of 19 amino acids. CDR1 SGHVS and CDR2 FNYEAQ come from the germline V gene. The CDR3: CASSLFVRDRVNLNYGYTF. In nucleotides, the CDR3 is TGTGCCAGCAGCCTTTTCGTTAGAGACAGGGTTAATCTTAACTATGGCTACACCTTC.

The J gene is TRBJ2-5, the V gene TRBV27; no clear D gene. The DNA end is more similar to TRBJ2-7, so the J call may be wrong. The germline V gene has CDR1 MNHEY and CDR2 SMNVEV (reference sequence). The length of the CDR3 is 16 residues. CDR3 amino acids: CASSPSLPYYSYEQYF. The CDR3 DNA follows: TGTGCCAGCAGTCCAAGCCTCCCGTACTACTCCTACGAGCAGTACTTC.

The chain's CDR3 is CASSWLGTSVYNEQFF. CDR3 sequence (DNA): TGTGCCAGCAGCTGGCTTGGGACTAGCGTCTACAATGAGCAGTTCTTC. The chain uses TRBV7-3 and TRBJ2-1; TRBD2 agrees at 10 bases. With 4 bases clipped from V and 3 bases from J, the junction kept 6 bases outside the gene matches. From germline, CDR1 is SGHTA and CDR2 FQGTGA. This CDR3 has 16 amino acids.

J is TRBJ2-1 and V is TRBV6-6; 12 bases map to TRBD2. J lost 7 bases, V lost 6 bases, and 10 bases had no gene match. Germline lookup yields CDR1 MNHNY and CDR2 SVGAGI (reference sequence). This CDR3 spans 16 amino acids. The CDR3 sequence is CASSPGLAGGRNEQFF. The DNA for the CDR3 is TGTGCCAGCAGCCCGGGCCTAGCGGGGGGGCGGAATGAGCAGTTCTTC.

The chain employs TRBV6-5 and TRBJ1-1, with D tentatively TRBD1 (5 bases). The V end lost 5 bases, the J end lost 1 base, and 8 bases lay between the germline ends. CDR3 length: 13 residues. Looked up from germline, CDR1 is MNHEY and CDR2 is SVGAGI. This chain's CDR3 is CASSQTGNTEAFF. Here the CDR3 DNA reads TGTGCCAGCAGTCAAACAGGGAACACTGAAGCTTTCTTT.

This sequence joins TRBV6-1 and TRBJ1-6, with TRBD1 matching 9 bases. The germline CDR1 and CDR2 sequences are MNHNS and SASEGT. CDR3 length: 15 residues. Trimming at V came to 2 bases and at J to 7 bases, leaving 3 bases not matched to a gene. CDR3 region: CASSERDRANSPLHF. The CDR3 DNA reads TGTGCCAGCAGTGAAAGGGACAGGGCCAATTCACCCCTCCACTTT.

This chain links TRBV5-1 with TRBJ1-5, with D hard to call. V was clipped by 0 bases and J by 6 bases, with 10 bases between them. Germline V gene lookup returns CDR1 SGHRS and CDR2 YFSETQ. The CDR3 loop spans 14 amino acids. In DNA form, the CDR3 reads TGCGCCAGCAGCTTGGACTTCCTAAGTCAGCCCCAGCATTTT. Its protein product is CASSLDFLSQPQHF.

CDR3 protein: CASSLGGGYSNQPQHF. CDR3 DNA sequence: TGTGCCAGCAGCTTAGGGGGGGGTTATAGCAATCAGCCCCAGCATTTT. The rearrangement joins TRBV11-2 to TRBJ1-5; D is perhaps TRBD1 (5 bases). The V end was cut by 1 base, the J end by 0 bases, with 10 bases between. The germline V gene encodes CDR1 SGHAT and CDR2 FQNNGV. CDR3 length equals 16 residues.

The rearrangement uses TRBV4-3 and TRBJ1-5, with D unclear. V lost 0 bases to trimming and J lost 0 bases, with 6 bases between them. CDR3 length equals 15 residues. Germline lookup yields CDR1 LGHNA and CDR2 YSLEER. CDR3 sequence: CASSQERYSNQPQHF. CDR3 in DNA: TGCGCCAGCAGCCAAGAACGCTATAGCAATCAGCCCCAGCATTTT.

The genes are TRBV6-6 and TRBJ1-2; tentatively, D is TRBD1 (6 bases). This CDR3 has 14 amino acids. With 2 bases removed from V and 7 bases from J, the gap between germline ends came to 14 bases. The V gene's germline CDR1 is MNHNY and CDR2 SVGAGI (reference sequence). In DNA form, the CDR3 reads TGTGCCAGCAGTTACCCGGGGGGCTCTGGTGGCTACACCTTC. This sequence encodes CASSYPGGSGGYTF.

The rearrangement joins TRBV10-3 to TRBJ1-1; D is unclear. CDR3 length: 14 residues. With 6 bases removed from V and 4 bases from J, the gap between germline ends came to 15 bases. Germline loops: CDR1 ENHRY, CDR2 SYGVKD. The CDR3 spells CAISFPGSGTEAFF. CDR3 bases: TGTGCCATCAGCTTCCCGGGGTCGGGCACTGAAGCTTTCTTT.

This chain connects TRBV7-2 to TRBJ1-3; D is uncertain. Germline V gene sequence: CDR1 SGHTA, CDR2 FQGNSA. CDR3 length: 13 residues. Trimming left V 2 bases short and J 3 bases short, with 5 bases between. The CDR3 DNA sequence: TGTGCCAGCAGCTTAAACTATGGAAACACCATATATTTT. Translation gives CASSLNYGNTIYF.

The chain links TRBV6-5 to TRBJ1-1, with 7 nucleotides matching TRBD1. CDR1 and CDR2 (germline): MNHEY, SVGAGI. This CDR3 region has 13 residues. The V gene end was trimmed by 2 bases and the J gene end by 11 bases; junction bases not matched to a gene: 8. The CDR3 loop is CASSYDRVSDAFF. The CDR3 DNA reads TGTGCCAGCAGTTACGACAGGGTGTCCGACGCTTTCTTT.

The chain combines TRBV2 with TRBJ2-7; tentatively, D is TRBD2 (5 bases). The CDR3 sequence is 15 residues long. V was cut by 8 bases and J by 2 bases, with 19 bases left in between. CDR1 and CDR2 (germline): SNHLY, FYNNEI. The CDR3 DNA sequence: TGTGCCAGCCTCCCGGTAGAAGCGGAAACCTACGAGCAGTACTTC. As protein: CASLPVEAETYEQYF.

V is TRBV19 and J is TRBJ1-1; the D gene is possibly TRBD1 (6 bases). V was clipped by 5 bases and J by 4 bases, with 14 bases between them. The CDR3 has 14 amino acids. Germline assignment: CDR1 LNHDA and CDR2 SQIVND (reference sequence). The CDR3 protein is CASSLRGGGTEAFF. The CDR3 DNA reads TGTGCCAGTAGTCTAAGGGGGGGCGGCACTGAAGCTTTCTTT.

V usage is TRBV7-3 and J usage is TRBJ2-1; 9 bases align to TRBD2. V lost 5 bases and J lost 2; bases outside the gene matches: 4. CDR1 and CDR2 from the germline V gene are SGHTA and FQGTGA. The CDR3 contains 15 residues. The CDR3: CASSVSGGTYNEQFF. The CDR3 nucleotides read TGTGCCAGCAGCGTTAGCGGGGGTACCTACAATGAGCAGTTCTTC.

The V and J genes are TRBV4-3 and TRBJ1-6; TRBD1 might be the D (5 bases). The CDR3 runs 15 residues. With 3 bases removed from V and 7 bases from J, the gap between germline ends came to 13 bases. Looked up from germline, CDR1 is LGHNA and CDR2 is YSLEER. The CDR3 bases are TGCGCCAGCAGCCACGCGGGGGTGTACAATTCACCCCTCCACTTT. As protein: CASSHAGVYNSPLHF.

The DNA of the CDR3 is TGTGCCAGCAGCGTAAACCCAGGGAATGGAAACATTCAGTACTTC. Its translation: CASSVNPGNGNIQYF. The chain has TRBV9 and TRBJ2-4, with TRBD1 as a possible D gene (5 bases). V lost 1 base and J 6 bases, leaving 14 bases between the germline ends. The CDR3 has 15 amino acids. Germline V lookup: CDR1 SGDLS, CDR2 YYNGEE.

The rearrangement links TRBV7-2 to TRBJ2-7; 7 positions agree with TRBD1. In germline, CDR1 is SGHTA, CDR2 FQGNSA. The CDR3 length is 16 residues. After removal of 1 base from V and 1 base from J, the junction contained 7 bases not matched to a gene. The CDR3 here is CASSLGGGGQSYEQYF. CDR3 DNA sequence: TGTGCCAGCAGCTTAGGGGGTGGGGGACAGTCCTACGAGCAGTACTTC.

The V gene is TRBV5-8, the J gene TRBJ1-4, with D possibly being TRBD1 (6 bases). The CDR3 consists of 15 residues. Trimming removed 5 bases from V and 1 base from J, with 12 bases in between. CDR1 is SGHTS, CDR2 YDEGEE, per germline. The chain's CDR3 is CASRRRGGTNEKLFF. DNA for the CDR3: TGTGCCAGCAGGAGAAGGGGGGGAACTAATGAAAAACTGTTTTTT.